The 9 T cell receptor beta chains below all came from one sample that was sequenced in a study of human T cells and chemical hapten exposure. Time point denoted: pre-sensitization, week 0. As for treatment: therapeutic diphenylcyclopropenone sensitization with weekly scalp DPC. TCRdb redid the calling of the RACE reads with MiXCR, one entry per CDR3 protein. The table records over 300,000 distinct CDR3 sequences, more than 4.5% of them present only once. The sequenced sample was whole blood, obtained in connection with sensitization to the hapten diphenylcyclopropenone (DPC). The receptors shown here come from a woman aged 50 to 60 with alopecia areata. Some clones in this sample may be carry-over from other donors' samples.

The chain's CDR3 is CASGSGQGGFEQYF. The CDR3 region has the DNA TGTGCTAGTGGTTCGGGACAGGGAGGCTTCGAGCAGTACTTC. The chain recombines TRBV12-5 with TRBJ2-7, with 9 bases identical to TRBD1. The CDR3 sequence is 14 residues long. V lost 4 bases, J lost 6 bases, and 7 bases stayed unmatched. In germline, CDR1 is LGHNT, CDR2 FRNRAP.

This clonotype turned up a few times. The gene calls are TRBV10-3 and TRBJ2-5, with 7 bases aligning to TRBD2. Trimming removed 6 bases from V and 4 bases from J; junction bases left unmatched: 11. Per the germline V gene, CDR1 is ENHRY and CDR2 is SYGVKD. This CDR3 comprises 15 residues. The CDR3 loop is CAIREEGAGTETQYF. DNA of the CDR3: TGTGCCATCAGGGAAGAGGGAGCGGGGACAGAGACCCAGTACTTC.

Many counts were recorded for this clonotype. The chain joins TRBV6-1 to TRBJ2-7; the D is unclear. Trimming removed 3 bases at V and 7 bases at J, with 10 bases between. In germline, CDR1 is MNHNS, CDR2 SASEGT. There are 12 residues in the CDR3. The CDR3 here is CASSEGFGEQYF. The DNA of the CDR3 is TGTGCCAGCAGTGAGGGATTCGGGGAGCAGTACTTC.

Many counts were recorded for this clonotype. Here the CDR3 reads CASSERLRNEQFF. DNA of the CDR3: TGTGCCAGCAGCGAAAGACTCCGCAATGAGCAGTTCTTC. The gene calls are TRBV9 and TRBJ2-1; D remains unclear. This CDR3 has 13 amino acids. Germline V gene lookup returns CDR1 SGDLS and CDR2 YYNGEE. V dropped 3 bases and J dropped 6 bases, with 10 bases sitting between them. The whole variable domain, filled in from reference TRBV9 and TRBJ2-1, reads DSGVTQTPKHLITATGQRVTLRCSPRSGDLSVYWYQQSLDQGLQFLIQYYNGEERAKGNILERFSAQQFPDLHSELNLSSLELGDSALYFCASSERLRNEQFFGPGTRLTVL.

This clonotype was recorded at least ten times. The chain has TRBV12-3 or TRBV12-4 and TRBJ1-1; possibly TRBD1 for D (5 bases). With 7 bases removed from V and 0 bases from J, the gap between germline ends came to 9 bases. The CDR3 consists of 13 residues. The CDR3 loop is CASTQGVNTEAFF. DNA for the CDR3: TGTGCCAGCACTCAGGGAGTGAACACTGAAGCTTTCTTT.

This clonotype was detected many times. The chain joins TRBV20-1 to TRBJ2-3; 10 nucleotides agree with TRBD2. Unmatched junction bases numbered 4, after V lost 3 bases and J lost 4 bases. CDR1 is DFQATT, CDR2 SNEGSKA, per germline (reference sequence). The CDR3 covers 14 residues. The chain's CDR3 is CSASKAGGPDTQYF. The CDR3 bases are TGCAGTGCTAGCAAAGCGGGGGGGCCAGATACGCAGTATTTT.

The J gene is TRBJ2-3, the V gene TRBV2, with 7 nucleotides matching TRBD2. V lost 6 bases, J lost 2 bases, and 8 bases stayed unmatched. Per the germline V gene, CDR1 is SNHLY and CDR2 is FYNNEI. The CDR3 length is 15 residues. CDR3 DNA sequence: TGTGCCAGCAGGGGGGGGAGCGGCCCCACAGATACGCAGTATTTT. Translation: CASRGGSGPTDTQYF.

For this clonotype: Possible read error: a much larger clone is one base away. The CDR3 DNA follows: TGTGTCGCTGGACAGGGAGGCCAGCCCCAGCATTTT. Protein sequence: CVAGQGGQPQHF. This chain connects TRBV6-2 or TRBV6-3 to TRBJ1-5, with 8 positions matching TRBD1. This CDR3 is 12 amino acids long. CDR1 and CDR2 from the germline V gene are MNHEY and SVGEGT.

This clonotype occurred many times. V is TRBV11-2 and J is TRBJ1-1; TRBD1 might be the D (5 bases). Germline V gene data show CDR1 as SGHAT and CDR2 as FQNNGV. There are 15 residues in the CDR3. V lost 0 bases and J lost 4, with 12 bases in between. The CDR3: CASSLEPGPGTEAFF. CDR3 in DNA: TGTGCCAGCAGCTTAGAACCGGGACCGGGCACTGAAGCTTTCTTT. Supplemented by reference TRBV11-2 and TRBJ1-1, the full variable domain reads EAGVAQSPRYKIIEKRQSVAFWCNPISGHATLYWYQQILGQGPKLLIQFQNNGVVDDSQLPKDRFSAERLKGVDSTLKIQPAKLEDSAVYLCASSLEPGPGTEAFFGQGTRLTVV.